The 21 T cell receptor beta chains given below trace back to one sample, sequenced in a study of early T cells in non-severe SARS-CoV-2 infection (dated by TCRdb to the early 2020s). Receptors were amplified or captured by 5' RACE. The instrument given in TCRdb is NextSeq 500. TCRdb trimmed the raw reads at Q25, called clones with MiXCR and kept productive beta chains. All rows with the same CDR3 protein become a single entry with the most common DNA and genes. The sample table holds approximately 50,000 distinct CDR3 sequences, of which roughly an eighth were seen once. In total, the top ten clones hold 1.3% to 1.5% of the sample. The sequenced sample consisted of whole blood. The receptors here all came from an adult who was a healthcare worker with PCR-confirmed SARS-CoV-2 infection or an uninfected control (not recorded which).

The genes are TRBV20-1 and TRBJ1-2; possible D gene TRBD1, 6 bases. V was shortened by 3 bases and J by 3 bases, with 14 bases between the two germline ends. The CDR3 length is 14 residues. Germline CDR1 and CDR2: DFQATT and SNEGSKA (reference sequence). Here the CDR3 reads CSARARGDDYGYTF. For the CDR3, the DNA is TGCAGTGCTAGGGCCAGGGGTGATGACTATGGCTACACCTTC.

This clonotype has only a few counts. This chain joins TRBV29-1 and TRBJ1-4; 7 bases map to TRBD1. This CDR3 region has 13 residues. V gave up 8 bases and J gave up 8 bases; unmatched junction bases: 11. Germline V gene sequence: CDR1 SQVTM, CDR2 ANQGSEA. Here the CDR3 DNA reads TGCAGCATTGTTAAGGGGGCGGACGAAAAACTGTTTTTT. Amino acid sequence: CSIVKGADEKLFF.

This clonotype was detected many times. The chain links TRBV5-1 to TRBJ1-2; 9 bases map to TRBD1. CDR1 SGHRS and CDR2 YFSETQ come from the germline V gene. The CDR3 extends over 14 amino acids. After removal of 4 bases from V and 5 bases from J, the junction contained 6 bases not matched to a gene. CDR3 sequence: CASSSTGGSYGYTF. CDR3 nucleotide sequence: TGCGCCAGCAGCAGTACAGGGGGCTCATATGGCTACACCTTC. The whole variable domain, filled in from reference TRBV5-1 and TRBJ1-2, reads KAGVTQTPRYLIKTRGQQVTLSCSPISGHRSVSWYQQTPGQGLQFLFEYFSETQRNKGNFPGRFSGRQFSNSRSEMNVSTLELGDSALYLCASSSTGGSYGYTFGSGTRLTVV.

Only a few counts were recorded for this clonotype. The chain uses TRBV28 and TRBJ2-7; D unresolved. Germline-derived CDR1 and CDR2 are MDHEN and SYDVKM. The length of the CDR3 is 13 residues. Trimming shortened V by 3 bases and J by 2 bases, and 8 bases separated the two germline ends. CDR3 nucleotides: TGTGCCAGCAGTTTGGGCATACCCTACGAGCAGTACTTC. Encoded protein: CASSLGIPYEQYF.

This clonotype was observed many times. The CDR3 bases are TGTGCCAGCAGTCCTATTGGCTTAACTAATGAAAAACTGTTTTTT. It translates to CASSPIGLTNEKLFF. This chain links TRBV6-6 with TRBJ1-4; D is uncertain. Germline V CDR1 and CDR2: MNHNY, SVGAGI (reference sequence). The CDR3 contains 15 residues. V gave up 5 bases and J gave up 1 base, with 11 bases separating them.

The chain couples TRBV7-9 to TRBJ2-1; 9 positions agree with TRBD1. Germline CDR1 is SEHNR and CDR2 is FQNEAQ (reference sequence). V lost 2 bases and J lost 6; bases outside the gene matches: 8. The CDR3 has 16 residues. The DNA of the CDR3 is TGTGCCAGCAGCTTACCCGGACAGGGGCCCAGCAATGAGCAGTTCTTC. Its translation is CASSLPGQGPSNEQFF. Variable domain in full (rest from reference TRBV7-9 and TRBJ2-1): DTGVSQNPRHKITKRGQNVTFRCDPISEHNRLYWYRQTLGQGPEFLTYFQNEAQLEKSRLLSDRFSAERPKGSFSTLEIQRTEQGDSAMYLCASSLPGQGPSNEQFFGPGTRLTVL.

This chain links TRBV7-9 with TRBJ1-3; the D gene is possibly TRBD1 (6 bases). Trimming removed 5 bases at V and 0 bases at J, with 17 bases between. This CDR3 comprises 17 residues. CDR1 SEHNR and CDR2 FQNEAQ come from the germline V gene (reference sequence). The CDR3 protein is CASSQHQRTVSGNTIYF. CDR3 nucleotides: TGTGCCAGCAGCCAACATCAACGGACAGTCTCTGGAAACACCATATATTTT.

This clonotype was recorded at least ten times. The chain uses TRBV6-4 and TRBJ2-1, with TRBD2 matching 7 bases. The CDR3 covers 14 residues. CDR1 and CDR2 from the germline V gene are MRHNA and SNTAGT. V shed 2 bases, J shed 6 bases, and the junction held 4 bases outside the gene matches. CDR3 region: CASSDAGDLNEQFF. Written as DNA, the CDR3 is TGTGCCAGCAGTGACGCGGGGGACCTCAATGAGCAGTTCTTC.

This clonotype was counted ten times or more. The chain couples TRBV18 to TRBJ1-3; 7 bases align to TRBD1. With 6 bases clipped from V and 2 bases from J, the junction kept 16 bases outside the gene matches. The CDR3 runs to 18 residues. From germline, CDR1 is KGHSH and CDR2 LQKENI. The CDR3 reads CASSRTGTKEGTGNTIYF. Written as DNA, the CDR3 is TGTGCCAGCTCTCGGACAGGAACAAAGGAGGGTACTGGAAACACCATATATTTT. Filled out from reference TRBV18 and TRBJ1-3, the complete variable domain reads NAGVMQNPRHLVRRRGQEARLRCSPMKGHSHVYWYRQLPEEGLKFMVYLQKENIIDESGMPKERFSAEFPKEGPSILRIQQVVRGDSAAYFCASSRTGTKEGTGNTIYFGEGSWLTVV.

In this sample, this clonotype turned up a few times. The rearrangement joins TRBV3-1 to TRBJ2-1; 8 nucleotides match TRBD2. The junction had 4 bases not matched to a gene; V was cut back by 2 bases and J by 7 bases. The CDR3 spans 14 residues. Looked up from germline, CDR1 is LGHDT and CDR2 is YNNKEL (reference sequence). The CDR3 nucleotides are TGTGCCAGCAGCCAAAGAGGCGGGGGGAATGAGCAGTTCTTC. Translated, it gives CASSQRGGGNEQFF.

This clonotype has only a few counts. The CDR3 here is CASSVSSGGRHDTQYF. The CDR3 nucleotides are TGTGCCAGCAGCGTATCCAGCGGGGGCCGTCACGATACGCAGTATTTT. J is TRBJ2-3 and V is TRBV9; TRBD2 matches at 8 bases. There are 16 residues in the CDR3. V dropped 1 base and J dropped 6; count of bases not matched to a gene: 10. Germline V lookup: CDR1 SGDLS, CDR2 YYNGEE.

The J gene is TRBJ2-3, the V gene TRBV29-1, with 7 bases matching TRBD1. The germline CDR1 and CDR2 sequences are SQVTM and ANQGSEA. The CDR3 totals 13 residues. Trimming cost V 6 bases and J 2 bases; bases outside gene matches: 5. The CDR3 region is CSVAGTVTDTQYF. In DNA form, the CDR3 reads TGCAGCGTCGCCGGGACAGTCACAGATACGCAGTATTTT.

This clonotype has ten or more counts. The J gene is TRBJ1-5, the V gene TRBV20-1; a possible D gene is TRBD1 (5 bases). Germline CDR1 is DFQATT and CDR2 is SNEGSKA (reference sequence). The V end was cut by 3 bases, the J end by 0 bases, with 15 bases between. The CDR3 has 16 residues. CDR3 amino acids: CSARQGSGYSNQPQHF. CDR3 sequence (DNA): TGCAGTGCTAGGCAGGGTAGTGGATATAGCAATCAGCCCCAGCATTTT.

V is TRBV6-2 or TRBV6-3 and J is TRBJ2-3; TRBD2 matches 7 bases. The V and J ends lost 5 bases and 2 bases, in that order; junction bases with no gene match: 7. The V gene's germline CDR1 is MNHEY and CDR2 SVGEGT. This CDR3 has 15 residues. CDR3 sequence: CASSERGELTDTQYF. As DNA, the CDR3 is TGTGCCAGCAGTGAACGGGGGGAACTCACAGATACGCAGTATTTT.

The chain joins TRBV6-1 to TRBJ2-1; maybe TRBD2 (6 bases). Germline V gene lookup returns CDR1 MNHNS and CDR2 SASEGT. V was pared by 7 bases and J by 3 bases, with 16 bases between. The CDR3 consists of 15 residues. In DNA, the CDR3 is TGTGCCAGCAATTCCGGGGGAGCTAACTACAATGAGCAGTTCTTC. Its translation: CASNSGGANYNEQFF.

This clonotype was observed a few times. This chain joins TRBV4-2 and TRBJ2-1; the match to TRBD2 covers 11 bases. Germline V CDR1 and CDR2: LGHNA, YNFKEQ. The J segment lost 3 bases and the V segment lost 0 bases, leaving 7 bases of the junction unmatched. CDR3 length equals 18 residues. This CDR3 reads CASSQDRSGLAVYNEQFF. In DNA, the CDR3 is TGTGCCAGCAGCCAAGATAGATCGGGACTAGCGGTCTACAATGAGCAGTTCTTC.

The chain employs TRBV7-2 and TRBJ2-3; 10 nucleotides match TRBD2. The length of the CDR3 is 15 residues. Germline V CDR1 and CDR2: SGHTA, FQGNSA. Germline trimming cut 6 bases from V and 6 bases from J; bases unmatched to any gene: 9. In nucleotides, the CDR3 is TGTGCCAGCAGTCCCCTAGCGGGGGCAGGGGATACGCAGTATTTT. It yields the protein CASSPLAGAGDTQYF. The full variable domain, its missing parts supplied by reference TRBV7-2 and TRBJ2-3, is GAGVSQSPSNKVTEKGKDVELRCDPISGHTALYWYRQSLGQGLEFLIYFQGNSAPDKSGLPSDRFSAERTGGSVSTLTIQRTQQEDSAVYLCASSPLAGAGDTQYFGPGTRLTVL.

The rearrangement joins TRBV4-2 to TRBJ1-1, with TRBD1 as a possible D gene (5 bases). This CDR3 spans 15 amino acids. V gave up 1 base and J gave up 5 bases, with 14 bases separating them. In germline, CDR1 is LGHNA, CDR2 YNFKEQ. In DNA form, the CDR3 reads TGTGCCAGCAGCCAAGCTCGTACGGGGGGGACTGAAGCTTTCTTT. It encodes CASSQARTGGTEAFF.

This clonotype was observed a handful of times. The chain links TRBV6-5 to TRBJ2-3; D is perhaps TRBD1 (6 bases). This CDR3 has 12 amino acids. Trimming removed 6 bases from V and 4 bases from J, with 8 bases in between. Germline CDR1 and CDR2: MNHEY and SVGAGI. CDR3 region: CASRDRSDTQYF. The CDR3 region has the DNA TGTGCCAGCAGAGACAGGTCAGATACGCAGTATTTT.

In its sample, this clonotype was seen a few times. V is TRBV7-9 and J is TRBJ2-5; D tentatively fits TRBD1 or TRBD2 (5 bases each). The germline V gene has CDR1 SEHNR and CDR2 FQNEAQ (reference sequence). V lost 6 bases and J 4 bases, leaving 12 bases between the germline ends. This CDR3 is built from 13 residues. DNA for the CDR3: TGTGCCAGCAGGGGGACGGCTCGAGAGACCCAGTACTTC. As protein: CASRGTARETQYF.

The table lists this clonotype with a few counts. The genes are TRBV5-5 and TRBJ2-1; D assignment may be TRBD1 or TRBD2 (5 bases each). The germline V gene encodes CDR1 SGHKS and CDR2 YYEKEE (reference sequence). The CDR3 totals 16 residues. V gave up 0 bases and J gave up 6 bases, with 16 bases separating them. CDR3 coding DNA: TGTGCCAGCAGCTTGGGTCCCGGGGCGAACAGCAATGAGCAGTTCTTC. Its translation is CASSLGPGANSNEQFF.